This T cell receptor (beta chain) comes out of a study of metastatic and nonmetastatic thyroid tumors. Study-wide background: Patients with malignant and benign thyroid disease provided blood and tumor or nodule tissue, whose repertoires were compared. General observations from the study: Patients with malignant thyroid tumors reportedly had significantly higher TCR beta diversity than those with benign nodules, in blood and tumor.

From germline, CDR1 is KGHSH and CDR2 LQKENI. The CDR3 is 13 amino acids. V gave up 9 bases and J gave up 2 bases, with 12 bases separating them. This clone came up many times. Its antigen is currently unknown. Through MiXCR, TCRdb re-clonotyped the PCR reads. The repertoire holds about 92,000 clones, with 15% as singletons. Among the patients, none had received any treatment before thyroid surgery. This chain connects TRBV18 to TRBJ2-3; D is unresolved. Sequencing was carried out using blood. The TCR comes from a female donor with papillary thyroid cancer or a benign thyroid nodule (not recorded which). Some clones in this sample may be carry-over from other donors' samples. CDR3 DNA sequence: TGTGCCAGTTCAGTCACCCCCACAGATACGCAGTATTTT. It encodes CASSVTPTDTQYF.